This TCR beta chain was profiled in a study of cytomegalovirus exposure and HLA in healthy donors. Whole-study results and caveats: Prediction of most subjects' HLA-A and HLA-B alleles by TCR beta sequences was reportedly accurate. Most of the TCR beta V segments (in an earlier analysis) were productive either about 87% or about 30% of the time.

Although they were nominally healthy when sampled, donors likely had unrecorded immune exposures. Germline CDR1 SGHAT, CDR2 FQNNGV. Trimming removed 5 bases at V and 3 bases at J, with 10 bases between. The CDR3 consists of 13 residues. As concerns this clone: As yet, its antigen is unknown.

Use of 60 Vbeta and 13 Jbeta primers characterized the PCR. TCRdb's copy holds only in-frame clones and misses some; the assay was immunoSEQ multiplex PCR. The sample holds a few hundred thousand clones, 75% to 80% seen once. The chain links TRBV11-2 to TRBJ1-2; D remains unclear. The sequencing input was PBMCs. This sequence originates from a man between 18 and 35 years old in good health and CMV-seronegative. CDR3 residues: CASSPGVYYGYTF. In nucleotides, the CDR3 is TGTGCCAGCAGCCCCGGGGTTTACTATGGCTACACCTTC.